The rows below give T cell receptor beta chains drawn from one sample of a study of T cells in Graves' hyperthyroidism and ophthalmopathy. MiXCR was run by TCRdb on the multiplex PCR reads, yielding one entry per CDR3 protein. The repertoire holds around 400,000 distinct CDR3 sequences, around 14% seen once, with about a quarter in the top ten. Material: blood. These receptors all come from a woman younger than 30 with Graves' hyperthyroidism that later progressed to Graves' ophthalmopathy. The CDR3 runs from the conserved cysteine through the conserved F or W. The D gene is left open where the match is weak. Expanded clones get a size class; other rows say once, few or many, or leave the size out.

TRBJ2-7 TRBD1 few TRBV9 TGTGCCAGCAGCGCGTGGGACAGGGATTTGTACGAGCAGTACTTC CASSAWDRDLYEQYF
TRBJ1-5 TRBD1 many TRBV20-1 TGCAGTGCTGATTCCGGGACAGGCAATCAGCCCCAGCATTTT CSADSGTGNQPQHF
TRBJ1-5 TRBD1 many TRBV28 TGTGCCAGCAGTTTAATGTGGACAGGTTTACAGCCCCAGCATTTT CASSLMWTGLQPQHF
TRBJ2-5 TRBD1 many TRBV28 TGTGCCAGCAGCGTAAACAGGGGTCAAGAGACCCAGTACTTC CASSVNRGQETQYF
TRBJ2-3 TRBD2 many TRBV28 TGTGCCAGCAGTCCGACTCCGGGACTAGCGGGAGATAACACAGATACGCAGTATTTT CASSPTPGLAGDNTDTQYF
TRBJ2-7 - - TRBV28 TGTGCCAGCAGTCCGTCGACAGGATCCACCTCCTACGAGCAGTACTTC CASSPSTGSTSYEQYF
TRBJ2-2 - few TRBV6-5 TGTGCCAGCACTTACCGGGTTTTGATCCCCCACGCAATTCCGGGGACCGGGGAGCTGTTTTTT CASTYRVLIPHAIPGTGELFF
TRBJ2-7 TRBD1 many TRBV5-8 TGTGCCAGCAGCGCCTGGCGTCAATGGGACAGGACTACCTACGAGCAGTACTTC CASSAWRQWDRTTYEQYF
TRBJ2-5 - - TRBV20-1 TGCAGTGCTAGTCAACCCCCTTGGGAGACCCAGTACTTC CSASQPPWETQYF
TRBJ2-3 - few TRBV24-1 TGTGCCACCAGTTATAGCGGCACAGATACGCAGTATTTT CATSYSGTDTQYF
TRBJ2-7 - - TRBV7-9 TGTGCCAGCAGCTCCCCCCCGAACCCCTACGAGCAGTACTTC CASSSPPNPYEQYF
TRBJ1-3 - - TRBV7-2 TGTGCCAGCAGCCTCCAGGGCCGGGTTGGAAACACCATATATTTT CASSLQGRVGNTIYF
TRBJ2-3 TRBD2 many TRBV6-4 TGTGCCAGCAGTGACTCGGCGGGAGCGAGCACAGATACGCAGTATTTT CASSDSAGASTDTQYF
TRBJ2-3 TRBD2 many TRBV28 TGTGCCAGCAGCCCTAGCGGGAGGGCCTCAGATACGCAGTATTTT CASSPSGRASDTQYF
TRBJ1-1 - many TRBV12-3/TRBV12-4 TGTGCCAGCATCCTCAACACTGAAGCTTTCTTT CASILNTEAFF
TRBJ2-7 - many TRBV28 TGTGCCAGCAGTTTCGGTGGTGCCGAATACGAGCAGTACTTC CASSFGGAEYEQYF
TRBJ2-1 TRBD2 - TRBV5-4 TGTGCCAGCACCCAGTGGGTAGCGGGTCGCAATGAGCAGTTCTTC CASTQWVAGRNEQFF
TRBJ2-1 TRBD2 - TRBV7-2 TGTGCCATCGAGCGGGAGGGCCGCGCTATATTATACAATGAGCAGTTCTTC CAIEREGRAILYNEQFF
TRBJ1-1 - - TRBV7-2 TGTGCCAGCAGCTTATCTCGGGGAACTGAAGCTTTCTTT CASSLSRGTEAFF
TRBJ2-7 - many TRBV6-2/TRBV6-3 TGTGCCAGCAGTTTGGACAGTGGTTTCTACGAGCAGTACTTC CASSLDSGFYEQYF
TRBJ1-5 - many TRBV18 TGTGCCACCACACAGGGAAAAAATCAGCCCCAGCATTTT CATTQGKNQPQHF
TRBJ2-3 TRBD2 many TRBV11-2 TGTGCCAGCAGCTTAACGACTAGCGGGGCAAGGGGCACAGATACGCAGTATTTT CASSLTTSGARGTDTQYF
TRBJ1-1 - many TRBV15 TGTGCCACCAGCAGAAGTGGGGTTCCAGGGAACACTGAAGCTTTCTTT CATSRSGVPGNTEAFF
TRBJ1-2 - many TRBV2 TGTGCCAGCAGTCCTCTGATATTTCGCTACACCTTC CASSPLIFRYTF
TRBJ2-3 TRBD2 - TRBV15 TGTGCCACCAGGGGGACTAGGAGCACAGGTACGCAGTATTTT CATRGTRSTGTQYF
TRBJ2-1 TRBD2 many TRBV7-9 TGTGCCAGCAGCTTCACCCCGACTAGCGGGAAAGTCAATGAGCAGTTCTTC CASSFTPTSGKVNEQFF
TRBJ1-3 - few TRBV30 TGTGCCTGGAGTGTACTCAGCCCTCTCTTTGGAAACACCATATATTTT CAWSVLSPLFGNTIYF
TRBJ2-7 TRBD1 many TRBV12-3/TRBV12-4 TGTGCCAGCAGTATCCCGGGACAGCCCTACGAGCAGTACTTC CASSIPGQPYEQYF
TRBJ2-5 TRBD1 many TRBV18 TGTGCCAGCTCACCACGATGGACAGGCCAAGAGACCCAGTACTTC CASSPRWTGQETQYF
TRBJ2-7 TRBD2 many TRBV28 TGTGCCAGCAGTTTCGCGTCTAGCGGTCCCACCTACGAGCAGTACTTC CASSFASSGPTYEQYF
TRBJ2-5 - many TRBV6-1 TGTGCCAGCAGTCAGAACACAGGGTTGTCCCAGTACTTC CASSQNTGLSQYF
TRBJ2-7 - many TRBV10-3 TGTGCCATCAGTGAGTCGAAACGCCGGAACGAGCAGTACTTC CAISESKRRNEQYF
TRBJ2-2 TRBD1 many TRBV2 TGTGCCAGCAGCCTTGGGACAGGGTGGATGTTTTTT CASSLGTGWMFF
TRBJ2-1 TRBD2 many TRBV20-1 TGCAGCGGGGCTAGGACTAGCTCCTACAATGAGCAGTTCTTC CSGARTSSYNEQFF
TRBJ2-1 TRBD2 many TRBV15 TGTGCCACCAGGCTAGCGGGATCCTACAATGAGCAGTTCTTC CATRLAGSYNEQFF
TRBJ1-1 - many TRBV27 TGTGCCAGCAGTTTATACGCAGGTTGGGACTCCATGAACACTGAAGCTTTCTTT CASSLYAGWDSMNTEAFF
TRBJ2-7 TRBD2 many TRBV6-1 TGTGCCATCGGGACTAGCGGAGAGGCCTACGAGCAGTACTTC CAIGTSGEAYEQYF
TRBJ2-7 TRBD2 many TRBV28 TGTGCCAGCAGTTTATTGACTAGCGGGATAGGGTACGAGCAGTACTTC CASSLLTSGIGYEQYF
TRBJ2-1 TRBD2 - TRBV5-1 TGCGCCAGCAACCCAGGGACTAGCGGGAGCCTAAATTACAATGAGCAGTTCTTC CASNPGTSGSLNYNEQFF
TRBJ2-5 TRBD1 few TRBV20-1 TGCAGTGCTACGGGACAGGGGATCGGGGAGACCCAGTACTTC CSATGQGIGETQYF
TRBJ2-5 - many TRBV24-1 TGTGCCACCAGTGACGAATTCGGGGAGACCCAGTACTTC CATSDEFGETQYF
TRBJ2-2 - - TRBV10-3 TGTGCCACCTACCGACAGGGGCGTCCGCGGGGGCCGCAAGGCACCGGGGAGCTGTTTTTT CATYRQGRPRGPQGTGELFF
TRBJ2-7 TRBD1 - TRBV7-2 TGTGCCAGCAGCCCAGGGACAGGGCCTCACGAGCAGTACTTC CASSPGTGPHEQYF
TRBJ2-1 - few TRBV10-3 TGTGCCATCAGTGATGGCATGGAGGTTGAGAATGAGCAGTTCTTC CAISDGMEVENEQFF
TRBJ1-1 - many TRBV7-2 TGTGCCAGCAGACCGAGACCCGAGGTAGCTTTCTTT CASRPRPEVAFF
TRBJ2-1 TRBD1 - TRBV5-1 TGCGCCAGCAGCTTTGGGGACAGACCCTACAATGAGCAGTTCTTC CASSFGDRPYNEQFF